The present TCR beta chain was sequenced within a study of T cells in Graves' hyperthyroidism and ophthalmopathy. Findings of the study overall: Progression to ophthalmopathy was predicted a median of 6.5 months early.

Concerning this clonotype itself: The antigen remains unidentified. One end of the junction does not line up with germline, which may come from a read error.

Researchers amplified the TCR beta CDR3 regions from RNA transcripts. In the first-round RT-PCR of the TCR CDR3, the HTBI primer set was used. TCRdb itself ran the multiplex PCR reads through MiXCR, one entry per CDR3 protein. The sample lists a few hundred thousand distinct CDR3 sequences; about 46% were seen once. The sequence came from an adult woman with Graves' disease, either hyperthyroidism or ophthalmopathy (not recorded which). Material: peripheral blood or thyroid tissue (not recorded which).

The CDR3 spells CVSSLNQGATEAFF. The CDR3 bases are TGTGTCAGCAGCTTGAACCAGGGGGCGACTGAAGCTTTCTTT. The rearrangement links TRBV7-2 to TRBJ1-1; 8 nucleotides agree with TRBD1. The CDR3 contains 14 residues. The germline CDR1 and CDR2 sequences are SGHTA and FQGNSA.